This TCR beta chain was identified in a study of OX40 agonist ivuxolimab in advanced cancers. At the level of the whole study: The costimulatory receptor OX40 (CD134) was targeted by ivuxolimab, a fully human IgG2 agonistic monoclonal antibody. Intravenous ivuxolimab was administered to patients every 2 weeks at six dose levels: 0.01, 0.1, 0.3, 1.5, 3 and 10 mg/kg. Of the 50 or so patients in dose escalation, 19 had hepatocellular carcinoma, some 15 had melanoma, 9 had renal cell carcinoma and 9 had head and neck cancer. In the dose-escalation cohort, around four fifths of patients were male, and the mean age was about 55 years, with a range of about 20 to 79. Patients were allowed to have had prior anti-PD-1, anti-PD-L1 or anti-CTLA-4 therapy, and roughly 40% of the dose-escalation patients had been treated with checkpoint inhibitors. Partial responses occurred in three dose-escalation patients, of whom one had hepatocellular carcinoma and two had cutaneous melanoma. The point of sequencing TCRbeta in the periphery was to test whether ivuxolimab changed TCR sequence diversity and drove clonal T-cell expansion. The monotherapy dose-escalation portion (N ≈ 56 patients) of the phase I ivuxolimab trial is reported in the paper.

Patients with a history of autoimmune disease or receiving systemic immunosuppression were excluded from the trial. Peripheral blood for TCR sequencing was drawn from every dose cohort at baseline, at cycle 4 day 1 and at cycle 7 day 1. Samples came from an open-label, multicenter, first-in-human phase I dose-escalation trial of ivuxolimab. Adults with locally advanced or metastatic head and neck squamous cell, hepatocellular, melanoma or renal cell carcinoma were enrolled in the trial. Before TCR sequencing, CD4+ and CD8+ T cells were separately sorted from peripheral blood. The CDR3, from cysteine to phenylalanine, totals 14 residues. CDR3 DNA only is kept here, 42 bases in frame from base 1. Sequences GTSNPN (CDR1) and SVGIG (CDR2) are obtained from the germline V gene (reference sequence). V sheds 4 bases and J sheds 4 bases, leaving 13 bases between their ends. To sequence the TCRbeta CDR3 region, genomic DNA was isolated from the sorted cells. TCRbeta CDR3 regions were sequenced using the immunoSEQ Assay. TCRdb re-hosts the immuneACCESS table, in-frame sequences only. Its copies lack some clones; in the studies checked, an unresolved V gene accounts for under half of them, and the cause for the rest is not known. Across this sample there are around 70,000 clones, with 65% to 85% seen only once. The ten largest clonotypes hold 5% of the sample.

Study-wide conclusions, independent of this receptor: The antigen specificity of the clonally expanded peripheral T cells was not determined. After ivuxolimab, more expanded clones were found on average in CD8+ T cells than in CD4+ T cells. Low levels of normalized T-cell clonal expansion were also seen in some nonresponding patients. In the 0.1-3.0 mg/kg groups, partial responders had among the lowest normalized peripheral clonal expansion, particularly in CD8+ T cells. At doses of 0.1 to 3.0 mg/kg, clonal expansion of both CD4+ and CD8+ T cells in blood was seen between baseline and week 6.

This clone is medium-sized (0.01 to 0.1%) in terms of sample share. Its antigen remains unidentified. Base quality data are lacking; no much larger clone is found one base away. This chain joins TRBV30 to TRBJ1-4, with a weak D call of TRBD1 (5 bases match). This specimen consisted of CD4+ or CD8+ T cells sorted from blood, obtained in a trial of the OX40 agonist ivuxolimab. The receptor comes from an adult with an advanced solid tumor such as melanoma, head and neck, liver or kidney cancer. The CDR3 sequence is CAWTVAGINEKLFF. The DNA sequence is TGTGCCTGGACGGTGGCAGGGATTAATGAAAAACTGTTTTTT. The CDR3 plus the reference TRBV30 and TRBJ1-4 genes for the other parts give the full variable domain: SQTIHQWPATLVQPVGSPLSLECTVEGTSNPNLYWYRQAAGRGLQLLFYSVGIGQISSEVPQNLSASRPQDRQFILSSKKLLLSDSGFYLCAWTVAGINEKLFFGSGTQLSVL.